These 9 T cell receptor beta chains originate from one sample sequenced in a study of T cells in Graves' hyperthyroidism and ophthalmopathy. What was amplified from RNA transcripts were TCR beta CDR3 regions. First-round RT-PCR targeting the TCR CDR3 was performed with the HTBI primer set. TCRdb re-called the multiplex PCR reads through MiXCR, storing one row per CDR3 protein. The table has roughly 400,000 distinct CDR3 sequences, over 12% seen once. The sequenced material came from blood. Source of these receptors: a man between 50 and 59 years old with Graves' ophthalmopathy.

This clonotype was found many times. The rearrangement uses TRBV5-6 and TRBJ2-2, with 8 bases lining up with TRBD2. The V gene's germline CDR1 is SGHDT and CDR2 YYEEEE. V gave up 2 bases and J gave up 6 bases; unmatched junction bases: 6. The CDR3 is 15 amino acids. CDR3 sequence: CASSFTSGSPGELFF. DNA of the CDR3: TGTGCCAGCAGCTTCACTAGCGGAAGCCCCGGGGAGCTGTTTTTT.

Ten or more counts support this clonotype. The chain combines TRBV3-1 with TRBJ1-2; TRBD1 is a possible D gene (6 bases). CDR1 is LGHDT, CDR2 YNNKEL, per germline (reference sequence). The CDR3 extends over 14 amino acids. Trimming took 5 bases from V and 6 from J, leaving 16 bases between them. The CDR3 DNA reads as TGTGCCAGCAGCTCGTCGGGCAGGGGTCATGGCTACACCTTC. It yields the protein CASSSSGRGHGYTF.

This chain joins TRBV5-6 and TRBJ2-1; D not certain. Per germline, CDR1 SGHDT and CDR2 YYEEEE. The ends were cut back, 4 bases at V and 10 bases at J, with 9 bases in the middle. The CDR3 runs 11 residues. CDR3 DNA sequence: TGTGCCAGCAGCGAGGACCAAGAGCAGTTCTTC. This encodes CASSEDQEQFF.

This clonotype was detected many times. The chain combines TRBV28 with TRBJ1-1, with D possibly matching TRBD1 (5 bases). The CDR3 contains 18 residues. Trimming stripped 3 bases from V and 1 base from J, with 21 bases between. From germline, CDR1 is MDHEN and CDR2 SYDVKM. The CDR3 nucleotides read TGTGCCAGCAGTTTTTTCGTCCCAGTCCGCGGACAGAACACTGAAGCTTTCTTT. Translation gives CASSFFVPVRGQNTEAFF.

J is TRBJ2-5 and V is TRBV15, with 8 nucleotides matching TRBD1. The J segment lost 2 bases and the V segment lost 5 bases, leaving 7 bases of the junction unmatched. This CDR3 contains 15 residues. Germline V lookup: CDR1 LNHNV, CDR2 YYDKDF (reference sequence). CDR3 sequence (DNA): TGTGCCACCAGCGTCGGACAGGGCTCTCAAGAGACCCAGTACTTC. Amino acid sequence: CATSVGQGSQETQYF.

This clonotype was observed many times. This chain links TRBV6-1 with TRBJ2-7; D is undetermined. CDR3 length: 12 residues. Deletions cut 6 bases from V and 4 bases from J, with 10 bases between. Per germline, CDR1 MNHNS and CDR2 SASEGT. The CDR3: CASRETVYEQYF. As DNA, the CDR3 is TGTGCCAGCAGAGAAACAGTATACGAGCAGTACTTC.

The table lists this clonotype with many counts. The chain couples TRBV6-1 to TRBJ2-7, with no clear D. Between the trimmed V and J ends, which lost 3 bases and 1 base, there was a span of 10 bases. Germline CDR1 MNHNS, CDR2 SASEGT. This CDR3 contains 14 residues. CDR3 loop: CASSDLGRSYEQYF. CDR3 sequence (DNA): TGTGCCAGCAGTGATCTAGGCAGGTCCTACGAGCAGTACTTC.

This clonotype was found many times. The J gene is TRBJ2-3, the V gene TRBV6-1, with 9 bases matching TRBD1. V shed 4 bases, J shed 6 bases, and the junction held 2 bases outside the gene matches. In germline, CDR1 is MNHNS, CDR2 SASEGT. The CDR3 consists of 13 residues. The CDR3, as DNA: TGTGCCAGCAGTGGGACAGGGGTGGATACGCAGTATTTT. Its translation is CASSGTGVDTQYF.

This clonotype was found a few times. V usage is TRBV6-1 and J usage is TRBJ1-1; D uncertain. The V and J ends lost 8 bases and 10 bases respectively, with 23 bases between them. Germline V gene data show CDR1 as MNHNS and CDR2 as SASEGT. The CDR3 loop spans 14 amino acids. CDR3 sequence reads: CASRALEPLRVAFF. CDR3 nucleotide sequence: TGTGCCAGCCGGGCCCTCGAGCCACTGCGGGTAGCTTTCTTT.